The TCR beta chain described here comes from a study of T-cell memory formation after mild COVID-19. About the research overall: The study found TCR clusters largely donor specific. The study's findings and limits: The finding that pre-infection memory included some responding clones suggested that cross-reactive memory joined. There was no confirmation that second-wave clones peaking on day 37 were SARS-CoV-2 specific. Shrinking CD4+ clones resided mostly in CM and EM, and CD8+ ones in EMRA.

The CDR3 has 16 amino acids. V was pared by 2 bases and J by 7 bases, with 15 bases between. Germline CDR1 MGHDK, CDR2 SYGVNS. Concerning this clonotype: The antigen is undetermined.

TCRdb analysed the 5' RACE reads with MiXCR anew, one entry per CDR3 protein. The repertoire includes hundreds of thousands of distinct CDR3 sequences, roughly 13% of them detected once, and approximately 22% sits in the top ten. What was sequenced was PBMCs or a T cell subset sorted from them (not recorded which). The TCR was taken from a young man who had mild COVID-19 (a few samples of this study predate the infection). Cell type and time point are not known. The rearrangement links TRBV25-1 to TRBJ1-6, with D possibly matching TRBD1 (5 bases). The CDR3 nucleotides are TGTGCCAGCAGTGAAACTGGCAGGGTGAAGAATTCACCCCTCCACTTT. Translating it yields CASSETGRVKNSPLHF.